These 21 T cell receptor beta chains came from one sample sequenced in a study of OX40 agonist ivuxolimab in advanced cancers. Libraries were prepared by immunoSEQ multiplex PCR; TCRdb keeps only in-frame clonotypes and omits some of them. The sample includes fewer than 70,000 clones, about 85% of them seen just once. The sample here was CD4+ or CD8+ T cells sorted from blood, taken in a trial of the OX40 agonist ivuxolimab. The receptors come from an adult with an advanced solid tumor such as melanoma, head and neck, liver or kidney cancer.

This clone was seen just once. The rearrangement uses TRBV19 and TRBJ2-3; the match to TRBD2 covers 9 bases. The ends lost 5 bases at V and 8 bases at J; junction bases unmatched: 8. Germline assignment: CDR1 LNHDA and CDR2 SQIVND (reference sequence). CDR3 length: 14 amino acids. CDR3 bases: TGTGCCAGTAGTTGGGGCGGGAGGGCCTCTACGCAGTATTTT. This sequence encodes CASSWGGRASTQYF.

The sample holds a few counts of this clone. J is TRBJ2-1 and V is TRBV4-3; unclear D gene. Looked up from germline, CDR1 is LGHNA and CDR2 is YSLEER. V dropped 0 bases and J dropped 12 bases, with 18 bases sitting between them. The CDR3 has 15 amino acids. The CDR3 reads CASSQEGFSKLAQFF. CDR3 bases: TGCGCCAGCAGCCAAGAGGGGTTTTCCAAGCTTGCGCAGTTCTTC.

The V and J genes are TRBV15 and TRBJ2-6; 7 bases fit TRBD1. CDR1 LNHNV and CDR2 YYDKDF come from the germline V gene (reference sequence). Trimming removed 4 bases from V and 0 bases from J; junction bases left unmatched: 3. This CDR3 region has 16 residues. For the CDR3, the DNA is TGTGCCACCAGCACAGGGGGAAGCTCTGGGGCCAACGTCCTGACTTTC. It is translated as CATSTGGSSGANVLTF.

The chain has TRBV29-1 and TRBJ1-1; D gene ambiguous. The V gene's germline CDR1 is SQVTM and CDR2 ANQGSEA. V was clipped by 7 bases and J by 3 bases, with 6 bases between them. This CDR3 has 10 residues. CDR3 protein: CSAGDTEAFF. The CDR3 DNA sequence: TGCAGCGCCGGGGACACTGAAGCTTTCTTT.

The chain couples TRBV15 to TRBJ2-1; D might be TRBD2 (6 bases). With 2 bases removed from V and 7 bases from J, the gap between germline ends came to 15 bases. The CDR3 is 15 amino acids. Germline CDR1 is LNHNV and CDR2 is YYDKDF (reference sequence). The CDR3 protein is CATSRPGTYENEQFF. CDR3 nucleotide sequence: TGTGCCACCAGCAGACCCGGGACTTATGAAAATGAGCAGTTCTTC.

V and J are TRBV9 and TRBJ2-6, with a weak D call TRBD1 (7 bases). The CDR3 runs to 19 residues. CDR1 SGDLS and CDR2 YYNGEE come from the germline V gene. The ends were cut back, 1 base at V and 1 base at J, with 18 bases in the middle. The CDR3 spells CASSVTLAAGGSGANVLTF. CDR3 in DNA: TGTGCCAGCAGCGTAACTCTCGCGGCAGGGGGGTCTGGGGCCAACGTCCTGACTTTC.

The V call is TRBV5-1, the J call TRBJ2-1; D gene uncertain. The CDR3 covers 13 residues. Germline V gives CDR1 SGHRS, CDR2 YFSETQ. Trimming left V 4 bases short and J 4 bases short, with 9 bases between. The CDR3, as DNA: TGCGCCAGCAGCCCCCTTACTTACAATGAGCAGTTCTTC. It is translated as CASSPLTYNEQFF. The complete variable domain, with remaining parts taken from reference TRBV5-1 and TRBJ2-1, reads KAGVTQTPRYLIKTRGQQVTLSCSPISGHRSVSWYQQTPGQGLQFLFEYFSETQRNKGNFPGRFSGRQFSNSRSEMNVSTLELGDSALYLCASSPLTYNEQFFGPGTRLTVL.

The CDR3 DNA reads as TGTGCCAGTAGTATCTCACAGGGTAGGACTAATGAAAAACTGTTTTTT. Its translation: CASSISQGRTNEKLFF. This sequence joins TRBV19 and TRBJ1-4, with a possible D match to TRBD1 (6 bases). The V gene lost 3 bases and the J gene lost 2 bases, with 13 bases spanning the gap. Germline V gene data show CDR1 as LNHDA and CDR2 as SQIVND (reference sequence). The CDR3 runs to 16 residues.

The chain has TRBV29-1 and TRBJ2-4; 7 bases map to TRBD2. There are 15 residues in the CDR3. V was pared by 7 bases and J by 1 base, with 10 bases of the junction left unmatched. In germline, CDR1 is SQVTM, CDR2 ANQGSEA. CDR3 sequence: CSAVNPRGAKNIQYF. The DNA of the CDR3 is TGCAGCGCCGTGAACCCGCGGGGGGCCAAAAACATTCAGTACTTC.

Sample share makes this clone medium-sized. The chain carries TRBV29-1 and TRBJ2-7; 10 nucleotides match TRBD1. From germline, CDR1 is SQVTM and CDR2 ANQGSEA. After removal of 6 bases from V and 3 bases from J, the junction contained 5 bases not matched to a gene. The CDR3 loop spans 13 amino acids. Written as DNA, the CDR3 is TGCAGCGTCCTTAGGACAGGGGGCTACGAGCAGTACTTC. Protein product: CSVLRTGGYEQYF.

CDR3 amino acids: CASRGQGINNSPLHF. CDR3 DNA sequence: TGTGCCAGTAGGGGACAGGGGATAAATAATTCACCCCTCCACTTT. V is TRBV19 and J is TRBJ1-6, with TRBD1 matching over 10 bases. Germline trimming cut 6 bases from V and 5 bases from J; bases unmatched to any gene: 4. The CDR3 spans 15 residues. Looked up from germline, CDR1 is LNHDA and CDR2 is SQIVND (reference sequence).

The chain uses TRBV11-2 and TRBJ2-1; D call uncertain. Germline CDR1 SGHAT, CDR2 FQNNGV. This CDR3 has 11 amino acids. Trimming removed 3 bases from V and 8 bases from J, with 5 bases in between. The CDR3 is CASSLGYEQFF. DNA of the CDR3: TGTGCCAGCAGCTTGGGGTATGAGCAGTTCTTC.

The chain is built from TRBV11-3 and TRBJ2-7; D is ambiguous. Germline V CDR1 and CDR2: SGHNT, YENEEA. Deletions cut 1 base from V and 0 bases from J, with 7 bases between. This CDR3 comprises 14 residues. CDR3: CASSLGMSSYEQYF. CDR3 coding DNA: TGTGCCAGCAGCTTAGGTATGTCCTCCTACGAGCAGTACTTC.

The chain links TRBV7-2 to TRBJ2-7; 11 nucleotides align to TRBD1. Germline V CDR1 and CDR2: SGHTA, FQGNSA. This CDR3 spans 14 amino acids. V dropped 3 bases and J dropped 2; count of bases not matched to a gene: 0. In nucleotides, the CDR3 is TGTGCCAGCAGCTTGGGACAGGGGGCCTACGAGCAGTACTTC. Translating gives CASSLGQGAYEQYF. The full variable domain, with the rest looked up from reference TRBV7-2 and TRBJ2-7, is GAGVSQSPSNKVTEKGKDVELRCDPISGHTALYWYRQSLGQGLEFLIYFQGNSAPDKSGLPSDRFSAERTGGSVSTLTIQRTQQEDSAVYLCASSLGQGAYEQYFGPGTRLTVT.

About this clone itself: At the DNA level, this CDR3 is encoded by other sequences in the same sample as well. The chain combines TRBV29-1 with TRBJ2-5, with 10 bases matching TRBD1. CDR3 length: 14 residues. After removal of 4 bases from V and 6 bases from J, the junction contained 8 bases not matched to a gene. Germline lookup yields CDR1 SQVTM and CDR2 ANQGSEA. CDR3 in DNA: TGCAGCGTTGGAAGGGACAGGGGTGGGAAGACCCAGTACTTC. Translation gives CSVGRDRGGKTQYF.

This clone was recorded once. The chain combines TRBV8-2 with TRBJ2-6. TRBV8-2 is annotated as a pseudogene. The CDR3 is made up of 16 amino acids. CDR3 nucleotides: TGTGGCATTGTGCGCATAACACAAAGTCGGGCCAACGTCCTGACTTTC. Protein sequence: CGIVRITQSRANVLTF.

The table lists this clone with a count of one. The chain is built from TRBV21-1 and TRBJ2-5; TRBD1 is taken as the D call from the table, unchecked against the DNA. TRBV21-1 has pseudogene status. The CDR3 sequence is 15 residues long. The CDR3 region has the DNA TGTGCCAGCAGCAAAGTCAGGACAGGGAATGAGACCCAGTACTTC. Its translation is CASSKVRTGNETQYF.

This clone was seen more than once but under ten times. The chain uses TRBV6-6 and TRBJ2-1, with 9 bases aligning to TRBD1. The germline V gene encodes CDR1 MNHNY and CDR2 SVGAGI (reference sequence). CDR3 size: 15 residues. V was clipped by 0 bases and J by 6 bases; unmatched bases: 3. In nucleotides, the CDR3 is TGTGCCAGCAGTTACTCCCAGGGACAGGGCAATGAGCAGTTCTTC. It yields the protein CASSYSQGQGNEQFF.

V gene TRBV28 combines with J gene TRBJ1-4; weak D call: TRBD1 (5 bases). V dropped 2 bases and J dropped 2 bases, with 9 bases sitting between them. Germline CDR1 reads MDHEN; CDR2 reads SYDVKM. The CDR3 runs to 15 residues. CDR3 DNA: TGTGCCAGCAGTTTAGTGGGGACGACTAATGAAAAACTGTTTTTT. This sequence encodes CASSLVGTTNEKLFF.

This chain connects TRBV5-1 to TRBJ2-1; weak D call: TRBD1 (6 bases). The CDR3 sequence is 14 residues long. Trimming removed 3 bases at V and 0 bases at J, with 7 bases between. The V gene's germline CDR1 is SGHRS and CDR2 YFSETQ. The CDR3 DNA reads as TGCGCCAGCAGCTCGGACAGCTCCTACAATGAGCAGTTCTTC. This gives the protein CASSSDSSYNEQFF.

On this clone itself: Other DNA sequences within the sample encode an identical CDR3. The rearrangement links TRBV5-1 to TRBJ1-1; D gene ambiguous. The CDR3 has 15 amino acids. Per the germline V gene, CDR1 is SGHRS and CDR2 is YFSETQ. V was shortened by 0 bases and J by 0 bases, with 9 bases between the two germline ends. For the CDR3, the DNA is TGCGCCAGCAGCTTGGGAGCCGTTATGAACACTGAAGCTTTCTTT. Translation: CASSLGAVMNTEAFF.